Listed below are T cell receptor beta chains from one sample, sequenced in a study of beta chain features in type 1 diabetes. This table comes from immunoSEQ multiplex PCR, and its TCRdb copy is limited to in-frame clones, with some not included. The sample has under 400,000 clones, less than 20% seen once. The sample comprised naive CD4+ T cells from blood. The receptors were sampled from a young woman in good health. Each CDR3 is given without its conserved first and last residue. The D gene is left open where the match is weak. Part of the rows lack a size; the others show once, few, many or a class for expanded clones.

NA	NA	TRBV6-5	ASSYSDRTRGETQY
NA	NA	TRBV11-3	ASRIGLTYEQY
TRBD2	NA	TRBV5-1	ASSLEPSGPLLRF
NA	few	TRBV4-2	ASSPRVGEGNTEAF
NA	few	TRBV29-1	SVAFYSGANVLT
TRBD2	few	TRBV7-2	ASSFQRGGTDTQY
TRBD2	NA	TRBV5-1	ASSLGLAGESETQY
NA	NA	TRBV30	AWSVLRDTEAF
NA	NA	TRBV19	ASSDWLSGANVLT
NA	few	TRBV30	AWSPADISTDTQY
TRBD1	NA	TRBV7-2	ASSLAGGGADTQY
NA	few	TRBV28	ASSLTGDIQY
TRBD1	few	TRBV18	ASSPSTGVAQPQH
NA	few	TRBV30	AYTGKANYGYT
TRBD2	NA	TRBV9	ASRGGRDRGANVLT
NA	few	TRBV29-1	SVGIQGGEKLF
NA	NA	TRBV5-1	ASSLRPEHQETQY
NA	few	TRBV9	ASSARGETQY
TRBD2	few	TRBV5-4	ASSGLLAGGRETQY
TRBD1	NA	TRBV27	ASSLKGGGTEAF
NA	NA	TRBV6-6	ASSIGGSGANVLT
TRBD1	NA	TRBV7-3	ASSRQGGSPLH
TRBD2	few	TRBV7-3	ASSLKALRSGGITDTQY
NA	few	TRBV2	ASSDGAVSSYNEQF
TRBD2	NA	TRBV5-1	ASSSGLAGASYEQY
NA	few	TRBV27	ASSLKVVPGSYEQY
TRBD1	few	TRBV5-6	ASRIKDRFSYGYT
TRBD1	NA	TRBV5-1	ASRPPGTGDEQY
TRBD2	NA	TRBV7-9	ASSRSGGGDEQF
NA	NA	TRBV7-9	ASSPQGVGNQPQH
NA	few	TRBV30	AWSVQAF
TRBD1	NA	TRBV7-2	ASSQRQGPYEQY
TRBD1	NA	TRBV9	ASSGRQGVGEQY
NA	NA	TRBV29-1	SVPGDFGEAF
TRBD2	few	TRBV5-1	ASSLGTSEEQF
NA	NA	TRBV6-5	ASSSGVGGSNEQF
TRBD1	NA	TRBV5-1	ASSMTGGNQPQH
TRBD1	few	TRBV29-1	SVPGQGATGSKNIQY
NA	few	TRBV5-1	ASSYGASLTYEQY
NA	NA	TRBV30	AWSNGGGTDTQY
TRBD1	few	TRBV11-2	ASSPQWTGGSAF
TRBD1	NA	TRBV18	ASSHRTGGNEQF
NA	once	TRBV5-1	ASSLGHINQPQH
NA	NA	TRBV25-1	ASSDAGEYEQY
NA	few	TRBV6-5	ASSYSGRTYEQY
TRBD1	few	TRBV25-1	ASRGTGDQPQH
NA	NA	TRBV5-1	ASILNFRGGTDTQY
NA	NA	TRBV5-4	ASSFGRTTHTEAF
TRBD1	few	TRBV7-2	ASSFRTGQNIQY
TRBD2	NA	TRBV7-2	ASRQAGGPKNIQY
NA	few	TRBV6-5	ASRDRQGGSYEQY
NA	few	TRBV29-1	SVGNSPSSYEQY
TRBD2	few	TRBV5-8	ASSLNGGAGGNEQF
NA	few	TRBV7-2	ASHIRDFYNEQF
NA	few	TRBV7-9	ASSRDIAGTEAF